This TCR beta chain was obtained from a study of radiotherapy plus CTLA-4 blockade in lung cancer. Across the study: Of the patients, about 20% showed objective responses and under 40% attained disease control.

This table comes from immunoSEQ multiplex PCR, and its TCRdb copy is limited to in-frame clones, with some not included. The data show fewer than 75,000 clones, around 87% seen once. Germline V gene sequence: CDR1 SGHVS, CDR2 FNYEAQ. This CDR3 region has 15 residues. V lost 4 bases to trimming and J lost 0 bases, with 9 bases between them. Remarks on this clone: The antigen remains unidentified.

General study results and limits: Expansion in blood of tumor-derived TCR clones was seen after radiotherapy plus ipilimumab.

The chain employs TRBV7-6 and TRBJ1-4; D gene ambiguous. This clonotype originated in a human donor with non-small cell lung cancer that progressed on radiotherapy plus ipilimumab. The starting material was peripheral blood, obtained from a patient treated with radiotherapy plus ipilimumab. In nucleotides, the CDR3 is TGTGCCAGCAGCTCAAACAGTGCAACTAATGAAAAACTGTTTTTT. Translation gives CASSSNSATNEKLFF.